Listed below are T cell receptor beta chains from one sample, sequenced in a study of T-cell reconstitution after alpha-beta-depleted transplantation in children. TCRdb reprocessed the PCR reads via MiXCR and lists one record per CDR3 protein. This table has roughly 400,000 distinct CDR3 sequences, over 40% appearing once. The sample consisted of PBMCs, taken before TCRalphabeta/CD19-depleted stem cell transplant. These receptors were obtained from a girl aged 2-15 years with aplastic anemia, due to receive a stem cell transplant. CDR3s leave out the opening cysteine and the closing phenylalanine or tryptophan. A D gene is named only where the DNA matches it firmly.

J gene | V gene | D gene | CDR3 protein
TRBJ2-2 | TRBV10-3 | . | AISEFISTGELF
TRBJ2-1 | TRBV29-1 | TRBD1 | SVEGGTGNYNEQF
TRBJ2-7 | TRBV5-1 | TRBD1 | ASSPGTGLYEQY
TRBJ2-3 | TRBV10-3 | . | AIRTDSSSTDTQY
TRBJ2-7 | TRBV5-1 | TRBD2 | ASSLSVAWGGEQY
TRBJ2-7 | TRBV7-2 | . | ASSSGHYYEQY
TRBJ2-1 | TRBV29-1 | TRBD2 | SVVLAGRNEQF
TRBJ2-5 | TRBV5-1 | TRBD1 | ASSLSGTGSETQY
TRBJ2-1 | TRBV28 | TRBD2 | ASSPFLAGGLNEQF
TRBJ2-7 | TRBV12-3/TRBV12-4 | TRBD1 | ATTGGYEQY
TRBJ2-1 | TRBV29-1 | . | SVESTPPQVSYNEQF
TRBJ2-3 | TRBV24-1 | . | ATSDLYGLPPDTQY
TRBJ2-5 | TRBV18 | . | ASSPLEAQETQY
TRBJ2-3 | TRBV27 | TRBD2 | ASSRLAGRGDTQY
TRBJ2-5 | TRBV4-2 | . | ASSQDWIEGETQY
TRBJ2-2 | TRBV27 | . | ASTFRDTNTGELF
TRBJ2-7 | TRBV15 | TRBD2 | ATSRDKKAGRDSEQY
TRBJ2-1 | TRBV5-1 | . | ASSLGDTEQF
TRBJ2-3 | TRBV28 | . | ASSLVRDTQY
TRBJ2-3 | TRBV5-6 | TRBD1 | ASSFGTGAYGTDTQY
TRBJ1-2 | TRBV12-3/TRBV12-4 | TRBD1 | ASTRIGTDSGYT
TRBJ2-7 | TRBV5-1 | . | ASSSDGGHEQY
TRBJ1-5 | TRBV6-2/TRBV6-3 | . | ASKVPRPNQPQH
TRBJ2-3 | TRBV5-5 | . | ASSAEGHPRSDTQY
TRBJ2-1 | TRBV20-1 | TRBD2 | SAGTSGFRNEQF
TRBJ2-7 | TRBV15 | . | ATSRGEGQQY
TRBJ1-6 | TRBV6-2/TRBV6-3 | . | ASSRQGGNSPLH
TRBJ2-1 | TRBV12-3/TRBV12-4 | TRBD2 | ASRISGSLYNEQF
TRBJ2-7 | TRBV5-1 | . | ASSFGKTYEQY
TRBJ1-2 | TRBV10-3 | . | AFRDVYGYT
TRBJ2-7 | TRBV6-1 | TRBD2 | ASSPREGSYEQY
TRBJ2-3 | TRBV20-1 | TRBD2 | SARALGLGSIADTQY
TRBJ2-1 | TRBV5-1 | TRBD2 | ASSLLAGGPGYNEQF
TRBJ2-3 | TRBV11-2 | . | ASSLETGRTDTQY
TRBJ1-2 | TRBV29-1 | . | SVEDRGFSSYT
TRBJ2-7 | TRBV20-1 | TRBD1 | SARDPGTGTLSYEQY
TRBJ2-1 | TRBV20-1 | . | SARAGGNEQF
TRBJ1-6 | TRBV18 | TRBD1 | ASSPAGGSSSYNSPLH